This T cell receptor beta chain stems from a study of cytomegalovirus exposure and HLA in healthy donors. Findings and limits, study-wide: Among immune exposure information, only CMV serostatus was available. Further analysis, carried out later, found HLA-associated TCR beta chains more clonally expanded than equally common other chains. Later genetic work tied a missense DCLRE1C variant to beta-chain V and J trimming.

Though nominally healthy at sampling, donors likely had unrecorded immune exposures. Concerning this clone: Its specificity is not known.

PCR amplification relied on 60 Vbeta primers (plus 13 Jbeta primers). The data were produced by immunoSEQ multiplex PCR, yet TCRdb's version contains in-frame clones alone and is incomplete. Its listing shows tens of thousands of clones. The CDR3 has 15 amino acids. Germline V gene data show CDR1 as SGDLS and CDR2 as YYNGEE. V lost 4 bases to trimming and J lost 0 bases; unmatched junction nucleotides: 5. The sequence was obtained from a woman in her thirties or forties in good health and CMV-seropositive. Sequenced: PBMCs. V and J are TRBV9 and TRBJ2-7; TRBD2 agrees at 9 bases. In DNA form, the CDR3 reads TGTGCCAGCAGCCTGGGACTAGCAGGCTCCTACGAGCAGTACTTC. As protein: CASSLGLAGSYEQYF.